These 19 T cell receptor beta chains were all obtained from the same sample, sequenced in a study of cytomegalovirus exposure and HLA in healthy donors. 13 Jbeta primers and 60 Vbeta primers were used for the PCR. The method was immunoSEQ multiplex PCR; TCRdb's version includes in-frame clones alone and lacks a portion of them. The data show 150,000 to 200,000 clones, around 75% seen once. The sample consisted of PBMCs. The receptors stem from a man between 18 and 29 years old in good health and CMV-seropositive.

In DNA form, the CDR3 reads TGCGCCAGCACGGGACAGCAGAACACCGGGGAGCTGTTTTTT. It yields the protein CASTGQQNTGELFF. V gene TRBV4-1 combines with J gene TRBJ2-2; TRBD1 aligns across 7 bases. This CDR3 contains 14 residues. V dropped 7 bases and J dropped 1; count of bases not matched to a gene: 3. Germline lookup yields CDR1 MGHRA and CDR2 YSYEKL.

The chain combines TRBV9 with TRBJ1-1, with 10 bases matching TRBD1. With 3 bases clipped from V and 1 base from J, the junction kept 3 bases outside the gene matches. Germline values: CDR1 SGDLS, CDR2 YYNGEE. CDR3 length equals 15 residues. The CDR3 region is CASSDGDRGNTEAFF. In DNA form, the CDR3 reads TGTGCCAGCAGCGATGGGGACAGGGGGAACACTGAAGCTTTCTTT.

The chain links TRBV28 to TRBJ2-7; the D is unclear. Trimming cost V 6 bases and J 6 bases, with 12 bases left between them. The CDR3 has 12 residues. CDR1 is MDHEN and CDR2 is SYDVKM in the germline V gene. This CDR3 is CASSSRVSEQYF. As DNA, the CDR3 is TGTGCCAGCAGCTCACGAGTTTCCGAGCAGTACTTC. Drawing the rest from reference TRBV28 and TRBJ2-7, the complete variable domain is DVKVTQSSRYLVKRTGEKVFLECVQDMDHENMFWYRQDPGLGLRLIYFSYDVKMKEKGDIPEGYSVSREKKERFSLILESASTNQTSMYLCASSSRVSEQYFGPGTRLTVT.

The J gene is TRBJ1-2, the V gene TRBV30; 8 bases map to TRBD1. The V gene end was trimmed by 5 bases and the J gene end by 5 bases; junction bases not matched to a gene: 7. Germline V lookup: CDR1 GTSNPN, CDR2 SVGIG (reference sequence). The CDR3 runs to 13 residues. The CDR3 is CAWATGAPYGYTF. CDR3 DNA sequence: TGTGCCTGGGCGACAGGGGCTCCTTATGGCTACACCTTC.

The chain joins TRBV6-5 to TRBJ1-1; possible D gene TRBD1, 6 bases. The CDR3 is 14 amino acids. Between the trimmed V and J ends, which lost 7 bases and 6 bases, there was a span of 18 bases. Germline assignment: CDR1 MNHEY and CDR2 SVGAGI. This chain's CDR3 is CASTPRGRGAEAFF. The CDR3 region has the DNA TGTGCCAGCACCCCACGGGGCAGGGGCGCTGAAGCTTTCTTT.

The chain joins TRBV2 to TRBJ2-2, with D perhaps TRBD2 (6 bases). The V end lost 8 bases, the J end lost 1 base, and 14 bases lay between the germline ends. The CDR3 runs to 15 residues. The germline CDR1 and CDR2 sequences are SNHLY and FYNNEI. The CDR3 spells CASEGDFLNTGELFF. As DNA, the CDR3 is TGTGCCAGCGAAGGGGACTTTTTGAACACCGGGGAGCTGTTTTTT.

In DNA, the CDR3 is TGTGCCAGCAGCCCCAGGGGGGCAGACTACGCCCAGAACACTGAAGCTTTCTTT. Its protein product is CASSPRGADYAQNTEAFF. This rearrangement joins TRBV27 to TRBJ1-1; the match to TRBD1 covers 7 bases. The CDR3 runs to 18 residues. CDR1 MNHEY and CDR2 SMNVEV come from the germline V gene (reference sequence). With 6 bases clipped from V and 1 base from J, the junction kept 17 bases outside the gene matches.

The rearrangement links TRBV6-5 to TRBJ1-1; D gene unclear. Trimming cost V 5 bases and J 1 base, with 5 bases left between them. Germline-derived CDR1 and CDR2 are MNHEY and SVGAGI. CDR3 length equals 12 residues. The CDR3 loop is CASSRGNTEAFF. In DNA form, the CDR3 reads TGTGCCAGCAGTCGGGGGAACACTGAAGCTTTCTTT.

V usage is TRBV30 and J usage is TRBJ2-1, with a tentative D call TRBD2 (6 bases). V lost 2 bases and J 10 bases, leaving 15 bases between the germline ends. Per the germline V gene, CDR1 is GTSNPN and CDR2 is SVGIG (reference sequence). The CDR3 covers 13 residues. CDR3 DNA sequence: TGTGCCTGGAGTACCACCGGGACTTCGGAGCAGTTCTTC. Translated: CAWSTTGTSEQFF.

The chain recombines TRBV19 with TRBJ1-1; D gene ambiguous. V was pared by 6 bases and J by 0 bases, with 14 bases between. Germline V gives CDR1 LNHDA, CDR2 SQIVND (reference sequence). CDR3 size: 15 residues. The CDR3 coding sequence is TGTGCCAGTAGCCCCCGCGGGTCGGTGAACACTGAAGCTTTCTTT. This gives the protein CASSPRGSVNTEAFF.

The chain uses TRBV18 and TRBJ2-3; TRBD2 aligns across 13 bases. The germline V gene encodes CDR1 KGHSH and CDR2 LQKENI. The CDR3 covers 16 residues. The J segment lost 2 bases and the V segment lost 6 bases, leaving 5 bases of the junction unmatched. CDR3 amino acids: CASSLLAGGPTDTQYF. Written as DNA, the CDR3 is TGTGCCAGCTCCCTACTAGCGGGAGGGCCCACAGATACGCAGTATTTT.

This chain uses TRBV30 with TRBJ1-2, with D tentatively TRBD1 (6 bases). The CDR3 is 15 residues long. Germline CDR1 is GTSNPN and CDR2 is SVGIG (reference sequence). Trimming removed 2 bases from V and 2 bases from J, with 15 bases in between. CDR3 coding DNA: TGTGCCTGGAGTTACACAGGGAAAGGAAACTATGGCTACACCTTC. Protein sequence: CAWSYTGKGNYGYTF.

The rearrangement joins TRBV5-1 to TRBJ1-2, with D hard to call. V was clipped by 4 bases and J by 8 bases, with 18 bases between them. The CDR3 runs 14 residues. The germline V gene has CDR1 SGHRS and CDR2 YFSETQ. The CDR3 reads CASSPQFTSRGYTF. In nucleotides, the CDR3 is TGCGCCAGCAGCCCTCAATTTACGAGTAGAGGCTACACCTTC.

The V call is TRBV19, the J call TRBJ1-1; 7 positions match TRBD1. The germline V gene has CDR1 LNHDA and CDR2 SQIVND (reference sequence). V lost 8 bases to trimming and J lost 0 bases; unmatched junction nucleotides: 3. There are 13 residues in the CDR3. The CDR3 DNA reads TGTGCCAGTGGACAGGCTTTGAACACTGAAGCTTTCTTT. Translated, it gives CASGQALNTEAFF.

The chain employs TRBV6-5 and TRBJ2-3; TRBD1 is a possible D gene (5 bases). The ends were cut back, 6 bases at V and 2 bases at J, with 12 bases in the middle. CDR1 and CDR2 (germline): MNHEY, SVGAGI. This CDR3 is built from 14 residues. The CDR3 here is CASRTWGSTDTQYF. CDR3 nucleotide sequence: TGTGCCAGCAGGACCTGGGGCTCCACAGATACGCAGTATTTT.

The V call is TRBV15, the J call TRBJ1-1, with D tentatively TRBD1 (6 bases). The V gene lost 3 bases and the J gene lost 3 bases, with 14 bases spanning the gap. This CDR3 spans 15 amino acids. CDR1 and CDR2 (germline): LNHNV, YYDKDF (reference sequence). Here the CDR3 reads CATSSMTGRDTEAFF. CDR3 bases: TGTGCCACCAGCAGCATGACAGGAAGGGACACTGAAGCTTTCTTT.

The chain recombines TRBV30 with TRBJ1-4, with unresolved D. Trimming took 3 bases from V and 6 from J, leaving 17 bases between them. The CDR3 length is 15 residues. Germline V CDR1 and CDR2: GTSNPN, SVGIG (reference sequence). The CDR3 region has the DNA TGTGCCTGGAGAGAGGTGTCCAGCTTGGATGAAAAACTGTTTTTT. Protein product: CAWREVSSLDEKLFF.

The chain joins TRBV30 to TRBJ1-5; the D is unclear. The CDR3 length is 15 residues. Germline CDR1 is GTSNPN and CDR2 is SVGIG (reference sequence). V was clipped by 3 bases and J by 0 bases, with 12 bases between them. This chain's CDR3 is CAWSPDTYSNQPQHF. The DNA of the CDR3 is TGTGCCTGGAGCCCCGACACTTATAGCAATCAGCCCCAGCATTTT.

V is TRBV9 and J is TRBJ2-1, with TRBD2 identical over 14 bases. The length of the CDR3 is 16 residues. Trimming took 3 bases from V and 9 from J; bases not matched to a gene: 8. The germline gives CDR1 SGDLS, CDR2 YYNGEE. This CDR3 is CASSGPGLAGVPEQFF. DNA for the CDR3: TGTGCCAGCAGCGGACCGGGACTAGCGGGAGTTCCTGAGCAGTTCTTC.